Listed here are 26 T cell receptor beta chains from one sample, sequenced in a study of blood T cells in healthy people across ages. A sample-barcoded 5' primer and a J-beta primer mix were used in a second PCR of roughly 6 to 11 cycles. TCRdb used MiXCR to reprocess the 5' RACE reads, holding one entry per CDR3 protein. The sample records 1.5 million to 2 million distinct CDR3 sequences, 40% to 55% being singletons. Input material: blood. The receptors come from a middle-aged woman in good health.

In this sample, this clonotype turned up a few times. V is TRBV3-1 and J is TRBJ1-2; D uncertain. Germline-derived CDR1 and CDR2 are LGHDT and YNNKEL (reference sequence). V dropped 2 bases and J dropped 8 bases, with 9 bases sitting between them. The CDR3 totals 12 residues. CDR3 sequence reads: CASSQLTYGYTF. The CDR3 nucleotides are TGTGCCAGCAGCCAATTGACGTACGGCTACACCTTC.

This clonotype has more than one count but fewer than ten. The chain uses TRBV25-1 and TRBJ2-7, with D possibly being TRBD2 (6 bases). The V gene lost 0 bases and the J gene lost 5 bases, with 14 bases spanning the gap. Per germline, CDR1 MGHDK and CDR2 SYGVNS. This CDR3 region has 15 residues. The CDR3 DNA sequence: TGTGCCAGCAGTGAATACCGGGCCCCGGGGGACGAGCAGTACTTC. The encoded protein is CASSEYRAPGDEQYF.

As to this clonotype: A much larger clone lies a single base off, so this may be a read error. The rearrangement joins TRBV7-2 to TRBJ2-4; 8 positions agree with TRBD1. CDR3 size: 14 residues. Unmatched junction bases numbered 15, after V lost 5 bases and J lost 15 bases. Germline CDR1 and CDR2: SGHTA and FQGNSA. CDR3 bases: TGTGCCAGCAGCACCGGGACAGGTCCCTACGAGCGGTACTTC. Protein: CASSTGTGPYERYF.

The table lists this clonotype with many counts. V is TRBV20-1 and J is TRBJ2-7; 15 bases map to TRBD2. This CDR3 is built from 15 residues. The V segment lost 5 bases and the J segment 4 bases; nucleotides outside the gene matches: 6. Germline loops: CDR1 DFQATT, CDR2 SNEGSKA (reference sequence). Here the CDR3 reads CSAGLAGGPSYEQYF. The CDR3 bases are TGCAGTGCTGGACTAGCGGGGGGGCCTAGTTACGAGCAGTACTTC.

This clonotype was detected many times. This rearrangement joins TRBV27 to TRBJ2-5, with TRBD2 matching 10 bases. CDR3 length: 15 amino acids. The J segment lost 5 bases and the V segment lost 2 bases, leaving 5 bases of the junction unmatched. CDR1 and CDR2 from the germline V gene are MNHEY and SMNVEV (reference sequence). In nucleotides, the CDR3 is TGTGCCAGCAGTTTAGTAGCGGGGGGAGGCGAGACCCAGTACTTC. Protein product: CASSLVAGGGETQYF.

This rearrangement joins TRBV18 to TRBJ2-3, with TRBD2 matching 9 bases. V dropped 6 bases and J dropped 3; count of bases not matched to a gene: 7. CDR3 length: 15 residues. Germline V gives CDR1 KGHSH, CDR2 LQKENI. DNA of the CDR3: TGTGCCAGCTCTTCTCTAGCGGGGCTAACAGATACGCAGTATTTT. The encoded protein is CASSSLAGLTDTQYF. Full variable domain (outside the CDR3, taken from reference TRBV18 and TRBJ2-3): NAGVMQNPRHLVRRRGQEARLRCSPMKGHSHVYWYRQLPEEGLKFMVYLQKENIIDESGMPKERFSAEFPKEGPSILRIQQVVRGDSAAYFCASSSLAGLTDTQYFGPGTRLTVL.

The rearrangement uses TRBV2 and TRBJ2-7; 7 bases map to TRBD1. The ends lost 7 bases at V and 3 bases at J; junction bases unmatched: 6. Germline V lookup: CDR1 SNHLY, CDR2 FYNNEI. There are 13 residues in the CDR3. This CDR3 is CASTRGGGYEQYF. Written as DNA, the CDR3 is TGTGCCAGCACCAGAGGGGGCGGCTACGAGCAGTACTTC. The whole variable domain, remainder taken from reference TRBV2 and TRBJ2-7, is EPEVTQTPSHQVTQMGQEVILRCVPISNHLYFYWYRQILGQKVEFLVSFYNNEISEKSEIFDDQFSVERPDGSNFTLKIRSTKLEDSAMYFCASTRGGGYEQYFGPGTRLTVT.

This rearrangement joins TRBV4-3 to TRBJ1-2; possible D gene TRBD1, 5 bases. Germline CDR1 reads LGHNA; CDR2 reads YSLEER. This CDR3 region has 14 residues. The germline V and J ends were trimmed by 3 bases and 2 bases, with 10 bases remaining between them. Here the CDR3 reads CASSQGTENYGYTF. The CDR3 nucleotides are TGCGCCAGCAGCCAGGGGACCGAGAACTATGGCTACACCTTC.

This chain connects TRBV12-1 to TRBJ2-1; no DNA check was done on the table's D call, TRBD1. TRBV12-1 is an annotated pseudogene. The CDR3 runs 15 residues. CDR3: CASRCPPGAYNEQFF. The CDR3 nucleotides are TGTGCCAGCAGGTGCCCCCCGGGGGCCTACAATGAGCAGTTCTTC.

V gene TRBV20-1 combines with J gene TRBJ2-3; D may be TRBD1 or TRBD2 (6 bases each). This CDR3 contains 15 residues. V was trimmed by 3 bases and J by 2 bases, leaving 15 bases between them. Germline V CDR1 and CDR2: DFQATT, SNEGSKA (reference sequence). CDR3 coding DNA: TGCAGTGCTAGCATGAGGGGGGCCCTCACAGATACGCAGTATTTT. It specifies CSASMRGALTDTQYF.

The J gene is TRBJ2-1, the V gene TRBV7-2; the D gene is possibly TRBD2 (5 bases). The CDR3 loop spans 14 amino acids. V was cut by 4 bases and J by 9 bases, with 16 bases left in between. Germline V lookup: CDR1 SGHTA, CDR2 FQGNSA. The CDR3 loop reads CASSSSRTFVEQFF. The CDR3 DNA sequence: TGTGCCAGCAGCTCCTCCCGGACTTTTGTTGAGCAGTTCTTC.

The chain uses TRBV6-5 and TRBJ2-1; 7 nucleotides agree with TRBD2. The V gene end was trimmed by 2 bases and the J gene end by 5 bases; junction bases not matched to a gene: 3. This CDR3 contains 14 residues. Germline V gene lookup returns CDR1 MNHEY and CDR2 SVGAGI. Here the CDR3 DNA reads TGTGCCAGCAGTTACCGGACTAGAGACAATGAGCAGTTCTTC. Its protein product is CASSYRTRDNEQFF.

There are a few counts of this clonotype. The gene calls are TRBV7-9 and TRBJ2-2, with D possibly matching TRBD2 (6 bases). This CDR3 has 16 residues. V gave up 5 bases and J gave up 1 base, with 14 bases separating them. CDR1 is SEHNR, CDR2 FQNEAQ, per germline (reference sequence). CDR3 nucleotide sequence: TGTGCCAGCAGCCTCCCGGCGGGGAAGAACACCGGGGAGCTGTTTTTT. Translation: CASSLPAGKNTGELFF.

CDR3 loop: CASSRLAIYEQYF. In nucleotides, the CDR3 is TGTGCCAGCAGCCGACTAGCCATCTACGAGCAGTACTTC. The V and J genes are TRBV7-8 and TRBJ2-5; TRBD2 matches 7 bases. The J call may not be correct, given that the DNA end is closer to TRBJ2-7. The germline gives CDR1 SGHVS, CDR2 FQNEAQ. The CDR3 spans 13 residues.

The CDR3 region has the DNA TGTGCCAGCGGCCCTAGCGGGGGATACAATGAGCAGTACTTC. Translation: CASGPSGGYNEQYF. The gene calls are TRBV7-2 and TRBJ2-5, with 10 bases that match TRBD2. Germline V CDR1 and CDR2: SGHTA, FQGNSA. Unmatched junction bases numbered 14, after V lost 8 bases and J lost 11 bases. This CDR3 region has 14 residues.

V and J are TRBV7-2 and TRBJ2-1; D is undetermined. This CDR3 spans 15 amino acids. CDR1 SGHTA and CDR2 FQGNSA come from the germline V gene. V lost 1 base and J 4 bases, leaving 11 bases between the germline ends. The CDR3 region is CASSLVTARYNEQFF. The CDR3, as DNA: TGTGCCAGCAGCTTAGTAACGGCGAGATACAATGAGCAGTTCTTC.

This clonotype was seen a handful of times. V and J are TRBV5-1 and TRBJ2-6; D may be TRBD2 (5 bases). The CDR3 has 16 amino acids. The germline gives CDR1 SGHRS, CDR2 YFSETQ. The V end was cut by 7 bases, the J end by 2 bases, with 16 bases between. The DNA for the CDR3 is TGCGCCAGCGAAAAGACGGGGTCAACTGGGGCCAACGTCCTGACTTTC. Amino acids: CASEKTGSTGANVLTF.

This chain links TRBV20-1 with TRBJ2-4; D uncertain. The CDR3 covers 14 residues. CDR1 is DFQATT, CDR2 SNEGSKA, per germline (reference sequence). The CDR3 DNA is TGCAGGGCTGGGTTCAGTGTAGGCAAAAACATTCAGTACTTC. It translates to CRAGFSVGKNIQYF.

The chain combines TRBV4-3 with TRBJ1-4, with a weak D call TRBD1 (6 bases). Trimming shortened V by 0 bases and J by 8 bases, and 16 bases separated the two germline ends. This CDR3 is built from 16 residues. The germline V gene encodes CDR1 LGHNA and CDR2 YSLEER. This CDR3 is CASSQEFGGVGEKLFF. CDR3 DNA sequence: TGCGCCAGCAGCCAAGAGTTCGGGGGCGTTGGGGAAAAACTGTTTTTT.

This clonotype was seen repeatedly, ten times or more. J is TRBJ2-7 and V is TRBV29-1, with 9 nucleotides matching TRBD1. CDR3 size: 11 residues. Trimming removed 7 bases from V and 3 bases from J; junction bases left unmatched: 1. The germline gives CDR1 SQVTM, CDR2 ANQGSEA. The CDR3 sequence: CSGGQGYEQYF. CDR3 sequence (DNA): TGCAGCGGGGGACAGGGCTACGAGCAGTACTTC.

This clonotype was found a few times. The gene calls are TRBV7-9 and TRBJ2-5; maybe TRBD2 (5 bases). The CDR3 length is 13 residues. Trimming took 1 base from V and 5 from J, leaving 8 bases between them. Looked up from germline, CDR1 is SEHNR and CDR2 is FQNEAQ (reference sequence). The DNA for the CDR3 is TGTGCCAGCAGCTTAGAACTAGTGGAGACCCAGTACTTC. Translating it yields CASSLELVETQYF.

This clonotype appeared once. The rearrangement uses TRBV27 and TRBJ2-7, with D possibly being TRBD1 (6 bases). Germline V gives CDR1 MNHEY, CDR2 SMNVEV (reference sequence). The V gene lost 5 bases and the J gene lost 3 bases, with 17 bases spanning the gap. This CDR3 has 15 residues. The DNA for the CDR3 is TGTGCCAGCAGTCCTCTAGACAGGCCCTACTACGAGCAGTACTTC. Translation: CASSPLDRPYYEQYF.

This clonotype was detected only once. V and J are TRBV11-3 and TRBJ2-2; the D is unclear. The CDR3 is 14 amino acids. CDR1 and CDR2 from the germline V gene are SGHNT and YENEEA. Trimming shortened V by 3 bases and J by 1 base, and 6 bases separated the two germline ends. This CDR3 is CASSFGRNTGELFF. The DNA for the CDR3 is TGTGCCAGCAGCTTTGGACGGAACACCGGGGAGCTGTTTTTT.

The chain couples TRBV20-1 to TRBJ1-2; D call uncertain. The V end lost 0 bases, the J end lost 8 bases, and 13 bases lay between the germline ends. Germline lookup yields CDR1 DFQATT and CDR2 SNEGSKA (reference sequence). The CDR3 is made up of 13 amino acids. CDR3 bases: TGCAGTGCTAGAGATCGAACGGTGGGAGGCTACACCTTC. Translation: CSARDRTVGGYTF.

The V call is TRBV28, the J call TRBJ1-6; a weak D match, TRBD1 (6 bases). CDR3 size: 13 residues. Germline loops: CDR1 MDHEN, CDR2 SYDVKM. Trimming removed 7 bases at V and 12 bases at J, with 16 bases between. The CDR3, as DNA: TGTGCCAGCATTGGGGGCAGGGAGGGACCCCTCCACTTT. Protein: CASIGGREGPLHF.

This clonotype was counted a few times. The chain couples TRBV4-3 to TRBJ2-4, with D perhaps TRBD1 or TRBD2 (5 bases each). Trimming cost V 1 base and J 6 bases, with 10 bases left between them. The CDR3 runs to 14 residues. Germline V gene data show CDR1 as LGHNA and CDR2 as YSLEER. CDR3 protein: CASSQGQGPNIQYF. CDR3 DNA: TGCGCCAGCAGCCAAGGCCAGGGACCAAACATTCAGTACTTC.